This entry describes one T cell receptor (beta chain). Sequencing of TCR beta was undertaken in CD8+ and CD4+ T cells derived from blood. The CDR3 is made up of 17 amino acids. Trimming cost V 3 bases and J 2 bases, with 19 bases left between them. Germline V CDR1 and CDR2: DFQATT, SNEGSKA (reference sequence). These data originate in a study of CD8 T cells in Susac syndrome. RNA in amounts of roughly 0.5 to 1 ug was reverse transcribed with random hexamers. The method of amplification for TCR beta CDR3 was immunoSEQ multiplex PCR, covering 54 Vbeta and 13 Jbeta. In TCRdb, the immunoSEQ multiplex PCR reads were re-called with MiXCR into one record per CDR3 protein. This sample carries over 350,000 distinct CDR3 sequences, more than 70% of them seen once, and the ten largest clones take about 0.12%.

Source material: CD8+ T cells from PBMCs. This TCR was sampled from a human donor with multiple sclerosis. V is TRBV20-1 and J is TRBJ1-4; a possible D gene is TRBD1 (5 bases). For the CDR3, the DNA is TGCAGTGCTAGGGAATGGGACTCCTCGGGGACTAATGAAAAACTGTTTTTT. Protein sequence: CSAREWDSSGTNEKLFF.